The 26 T cell receptor beta chains reported below all come from one sample, sequenced in a study of T cells after yellow fever vaccination. From the 5' RACE reads, TCRdb called clonotypes with MiXCR, one entry per CDR3 protein. Of about 220,000 distinct CDR3 sequences in the sample, around 3.1% were seen once. Sequencing used CD4+ T cells sorted from PBMCs, obtained 10 days after the yellow fever booster vaccination. These receptors all come from a man aged 18 to 30 who received the YFV17D yellow fever vaccine.

Many counts were recorded for this clonotype. V gene TRBV5-1 combines with J gene TRBJ2-2; D is undetermined. With 0 bases removed from V and 2 bases from J, the gap between germline ends came to 11 bases. Germline V lookup: CDR1 SGHRS, CDR2 YFSETQ. This CDR3 comprises 16 residues. The CDR3 loop is CASSLERSINTGELFF. CDR3 in DNA: TGCGCCAGCAGCTTGGAACGGAGTATAAACACCGGGGAGCTGTTTTTT.

This clonotype has more than one count but fewer than ten. The gene calls are TRBV10-3 and TRBJ1-2, with D unclear. The CDR3 runs 13 residues. V lost 3 bases, J lost 6 bases, and 11 bases lay in between. Germline CDR1 is ENHRY and CDR2 is SYGVKD. The CDR3 protein is CAISDRREDGYTF. CDR3 nucleotide sequence: TGTGCCATCAGTGATAGACGGGAGGATGGCTACACCTTC.

The gene calls are TRBV20-1 and TRBJ1-2, with a tentative D call TRBD1 (6 bases). This CDR3 spans 15 amino acids. V shed 3 bases and J shed 8 bases, with 22 bases lying between them. Germline V gives CDR1 DFQATT, CDR2 SNEGSKA (reference sequence). DNA for the CDR3: TGCAGTGCTAGCCTTACACCACTGGGGGCGGGCGGCTACACCTTC. Translation: CSASLTPLGAGGYTF.

Ten or more counts support this clonotype. V and J are TRBV5-1 and TRBJ2-1; 11 positions match TRBD2. This CDR3 is 17 amino acids long. V trimming: 0 bases; J trimming: 2 bases; junction bases outside the gene matches: 4. Germline V CDR1 and CDR2: SGHRS, YFSETQ. CDR3 region: CASSLGLAGGTYNEQFF. CDR3 nucleotide sequence: TGCGCCAGCAGCTTGGGGCTAGCGGGGGGTACCTACAATGAGCAGTTCTTC.

The rearrangement uses TRBV5-1 and TRBJ2-7; D unresolved. Between the trimmed V and J ends, which lost 0 bases and 5 bases, there was a span of 12 bases. The germline CDR1 and CDR2 sequences are SGHRS and YFSETQ. This CDR3 has 14 residues. The CDR3 sequence is CASSLGGLGNEQYV. CDR3 in DNA: TGCGCCAGCAGCTTGGGCGGTCTCGGAAACGAGCAGTACGTC.

This clonotype was counted a few times. The chain is built from TRBV20-1 and TRBJ2-5; the D is unclear. The CDR3 has 12 residues. Trimming removed 6 bases from V and 3 bases from J, with 11 bases in between. CDR1 is DFQATT and CDR2 is SNEGSKA in the germline V gene (reference sequence). CDR3 protein: CSAQGREETQYF. The CDR3 DNA reads TGCAGTGCACAAGGACGGGAAGAGACCCAGTACTTC.

This clonotype was seen more than once but under ten times. CDR3 sequence (DNA): TGTGCCAGCAGTAATAACAGTCGGTATGAGCATTTT. Translation gives CASSNNSRYEHF. The gene calls are TRBV12-3 or TRBV12-4 and TRBJ1-5; D remains ambiguous. CDR3 size: 12 residues. V was pared by 5 bases and J by 14 bases, with 16 bases between.

This clonotype was detected ten times or more. The J gene is TRBJ2-3, the V gene TRBV5-1; possible D gene TRBD2, 6 bases. The CDR3 is 15 amino acids. Germline V gene lookup returns CDR1 SGHRS and CDR2 YFSETQ. Trimming pared 1 base from V and 2 bases from J, leaving 11 bases between. This chain's CDR3 is CASSLWGGYTDTQYF. As DNA, the CDR3 is TGCGCCAGCAGCTTGTGGGGAGGCTACACAGATACGCAGTATTTT.

A few counts support this clonotype. This sequence joins TRBV6-6 and TRBJ2-7; D unclear. This CDR3 has 13 amino acids. Germline loops: CDR1 MNHNY, CDR2 SVGAGI (reference sequence). V was clipped by 9 bases and J by 2 bases, with 14 bases between them. CDR3 nucleotides: TGTGCCAGGCCCACCGAGTATCCCTACGAGCAGTACGTC. Translated: CARPTEYPYEQYV.

This clonotype was seen ten or more times. The gene calls are TRBV12-3 or TRBV12-4 and TRBJ2-2; D unresolved. V gave up 3 bases and J gave up 0 bases, with 5 bases separating them. The CDR3 runs to 14 residues. The CDR3 loop reads CASSLVPNTGELFF. The CDR3 nucleotides read TGTGCCAGCAGTTTGGTTCCGAACACCGGGGAGCTGTTTTTT.

This clonotype was picked up many times. This chain joins TRBV7-2 and TRBJ1-2; TRBD1 matches at 11 bases. V gave up 0 bases and J gave up 14 bases; unmatched junction bases: 11. Germline loops: CDR1 SGHTA, CDR2 FQGNSA. The CDR3 has 15 residues. CDR3 in DNA: TGTGCCAGCAGCTTAGCGTTCCCCGGACAGGGGGCGAGTACCTTC. This sequence encodes CASSLAFPGQGASTF.

This rearrangement joins TRBV11-2 to TRBJ2-1; 7 nucleotides line up with TRBD2. V gave up 5 bases and J gave up 6 bases; unmatched junction bases: 4. The germline gives CDR1 SGHAT, CDR2 FQNNGV. This CDR3 has 13 residues. CDR3 in amino acids: CASSPGLTNEQFF. The CDR3 DNA sequence: TGTGCCAGCAGCCCGGGACTAACCAATGAGCAGTTCTTC.

This clonotype was counted ten times or more. This chain connects TRBV7-9 to TRBJ2-3; D is possibly TRBD1 or TRBD2 (5 bases each). The CDR3 spans 14 residues. V was clipped by 11 bases and J by 0 bases, with 15 bases between them. CDR1 and CDR2 (germline): SEHNR, FQNEAQ (reference sequence). CDR3 in amino acids: CASLEGLSTDTQYF. DNA of the CDR3: TGTGCCTCACTCGAGGGGTTGAGCACAGATACGCAGTATTTT. Combining the CDR3 with reference TRBV7-9 and TRBJ2-3 gives the whole variable domain DTGVSQNPRHKITKRGQNVTFRCDPISEHNRLYWYRQTLGQGPEFLTYFQNEAQLEKSRLLSDRFSAERPKGSFSTLEIQRTEQGDSAMYLCASLEGLSTDTQYFGPGTRLTVL.

This clonotype was observed at least ten times. V gene TRBV5-6 combines with J gene TRBJ1-4, with D unclear. The CDR3 spans 14 residues. Looked up from germline, CDR1 is SGHDT and CDR2 is YYEEEE. Trimming shortened V by 4 bases and J by 10 bases, and 17 bases separated the two germline ends. CDR3 sequence: CASSLPGSSGKLFF. CDR3 sequence (DNA): TGTGCCAGCAGCCTCCCGGGCTCTTCGGGAAAACTGTTTTTT.

At least ten counts were recorded for this clonotype. The genes are TRBV7-6 and TRBJ2-2; a possible D gene is TRBD1 (6 bases). The CDR3 runs 18 residues. Trimming cost V 1 base and J 4 bases, with 19 bases left between them. Germline-derived CDR1 and CDR2 are SGHVS and FNYEAQ. The CDR3 is CASSLGTGITASTGELFF. As DNA, the CDR3 is TGTGCCAGCAGCTTAGGAACAGGGATTACGGCGAGCACCGGGGAGCTGTTTTTT.

This clonotype was seen many times. DNA of the CDR3: TGTGCCAGCAGTTACTCGGGGAGGACGGGCTATGGCTACACCTTC. This gives the protein CASSYSGRTGYGYTF. The rearrangement links TRBV6-5 to TRBJ1-2; no firm D call. Germline assignment: CDR1 MNHEY and CDR2 SVGAGI. The ends were cut back, 0 bases at V and 4 bases at J, with 12 bases in the middle. The CDR3 spans 15 residues.

This clonotype was counted at least ten times. V usage is TRBV5-1 and J usage is TRBJ1-2; no clear D. The CDR3 sequence is 15 residues long. Trimming took off 0 bases at V and 7 bases at J, with 16 bases between the two ends. The germline gives CDR1 SGHRS, CDR2 YFSETQ. The CDR3 here is CASSLEVGADSGYTF. The CDR3 DNA reads as TGCGCCAGCAGCTTGGAGGTGGGAGCGGATAGTGGCTACACCTTC.

In this sample, this clonotype turned up many times. CDR3 coding DNA: TGTGCCAGCAGCCCCTCCAGCGGGGAGGGGACCCAGTACTTC. This gives the protein CASSPSSGEGTQYF. This chain connects TRBV5-4 to TRBJ2-5, with TRBD2 matching 7 bases. The germline CDR1 and CDR2 sequences are SGHNT and YYREEE (reference sequence). The CDR3 is 14 amino acids. The ends lost 4 bases at V and 7 bases at J; junction bases unmatched: 10.

V and J are TRBV29-1 and TRBJ1-4; D possibly corresponds to TRBD1 (5 bases). Germline CDR1 and CDR2: SQVTM and ANQGSEA. The CDR3 covers 13 residues. The V end was cut by 7 bases, the J end by 7 bases, with 16 bases between. The CDR3 region has the DNA TGCAGCGCTGCGGACTGGGGGACTGAAAAACTGTTTTTT. Residues: CSAADWGTEKLFF.

This clonotype was recorded many times. This sequence joins TRBV7-8 and TRBJ2-5; D possibly corresponds to TRBD2 (5 bases). Germline-derived CDR1 and CDR2 are SGHVS and FQNEAQ. This CDR3 is built from 14 residues. V lost 1 base and J lost 5, with 11 bases in between. The CDR3 loop reads CASSLGVGGETQYF. The CDR3 nucleotides are TGTGCCAGCAGCTTAGGCGTGGGCGGGGAGACCCAGTACTTC.

V and J are TRBV7-2 and TRBJ1-2, with TRBD1 identical over 9 bases. The CDR3 has 16 residues. The germline CDR1 and CDR2 sequences are SGHTA and FQGNSA. V trimming: 3 bases; J trimming: 4 bases; junction bases outside the gene matches: 9. The CDR3: CASSLGTGLIAYGYTF. Here the CDR3 DNA reads TGTGCCAGCAGCTTGGGGACAGGGTTGATAGCCTATGGCTACACCTTC.

This clonotype was counted at least ten times. This chain connects TRBV12-3 or TRBV12-4 to TRBJ2-3, with a weak D call TRBD2 (8 bases). This CDR3 has 18 residues. V shed 7 bases and J shed 4 bases, with 27 bases lying between them. CDR3: CASTSGGRGVFRADTQYF. Written as DNA, the CDR3 is TGTGCCAGCACCTCAGGGGGGCGGGGGGTTTTTAGGGCAGATACGCAGTATTTT.

There are a few counts of this clonotype. The V call is TRBV20-1, the J call TRBJ2-1; 8 nucleotides match TRBD1. Germline V gene sequence: CDR1 DFQATT, CDR2 SNEGSKA (reference sequence). The junction had 7 bases not matched to a gene; V was cut back by 5 bases and J by 4 bases. The CDR3 totals 14 residues. The CDR3 here is CSASQGAGYNEQFF. CDR3 DNA: TGCAGTGCTTCCCAGGGGGCAGGTTACAATGAGCAGTTCTTC.

This clonotype was detected only a few times. J is TRBJ1-4 and V is TRBV20-1; no clear D. Deletions cut 6 bases from V and 8 bases from J, with 10 bases between. CDR1 and CDR2 (germline): DFQATT, SNEGSKA (reference sequence). The CDR3 has 11 residues. The CDR3 coding sequence is TGCAGTGCGGATCGCCAGGAAAAACTGTTTTTT. Amino acids: CSADRQEKLFF.

This chain joins TRBV5-1 and TRBJ1-3; no reliable D call. Germline lookup yields CDR1 SGHRS and CDR2 YFSETQ. This CDR3 has 14 amino acids. Trimming shortened V by 3 bases and J by 3 bases, and 10 bases separated the two germline ends. Here the CDR3 reads CASSSASFGNTIYF. In nucleotides, the CDR3 is TGCGCCAGCAGCTCGGCGTCCTTTGGAAACACCATATATTTT.

This clonotype has ten or more counts. The J gene is TRBJ2-2, the V gene TRBV7-3, with D perhaps TRBD1 or TRBD2 (5 bases each). Trimming took off 3 bases at V and 6 bases at J, with 11 bases between the two ends. CDR1 SGHTA and CDR2 FQGTGA come from the germline V gene. The CDR3 runs 14 residues. DNA for the CDR3: TGTGCCAGCAGCTTGTGGGACCGTGCCGGGGAGCTGTTTTTT. Amino acid sequence: CASSLWDRAGELFF. Combining the CDR3 with reference TRBV7-3 and TRBJ2-2 gives the whole variable domain GAGVSQTPSNKVTEKGKYVELRCDPISGHTALYWYRQSLGQGPEFLIYFQGTGAADDSGLPNDRFFAVRPEGSVSTLKIQRTERGDSAVYLCASSLWDRAGELFFGEGSRLTVL.